This T cell receptor beta chain was obtained from a study of cytomegalovirus exposure and HLA in healthy donors. Study-wide findings and caveats: According to an earlier analysis, most TCR beta V segments yielded productive rearrangements about 87% or about 30% of the time. HLA allele associations emerged for fewer than 20,000 TCR beta sequences in a later analysis, at 0.05 false discovery rate. Clonal expansion, a later analysis showed, was greater in HLA-associated TCR beta chains than in equally common others. Later analysis demonstrated an association between a missense DCLRE1C variant and TCR beta V- and J-gene trimming.

A multiplex PCR was run with 60 Vbeta primers and 13 Jbeta primers. Data came from immunoSEQ multiplex PCR; TCRdb stores just in-frame clones and leaves some out. The sample shows 75,000 to 90,000 clones, 79% of them seen only once. Trimming stripped 4 bases from V and 2 bases from J, with 17 bases between. CDR1 is SEHNR, CDR2 FQNEAQ, per germline (reference sequence). There are 16 residues in the CDR3. This clone has just one count. Its antigen is unidentified. The sequence came from a middle-aged woman in good health and CMV-seropositive. The sequenced sample was PBMCs. This sequence joins TRBV7-9 and TRBJ1-1; D is possibly TRBD1 (6 bases). The CDR3 nucleotides are TGTGCCAGCAGCTCGGGGGGGGCCGATGAAAACACTGAAGCTTTCTTT. Amino acids: CASSSGGADENTEAFF.